These 7 T cell receptor beta chains came from one sample sequenced in a study of T cell responses to AZD1222 COVID-19 vaccine. TCRdb's table, derived via immunoSEQ multiplex PCR, lists solely in-frame clones and lacks some. The table lists roughly 150,000 clones, around nine tenths of them singletons. Sequenced material: peripheral blood, taken on day 0 of AZD1222 vaccination. The source of these receptors is an adult in good health.

CDR3 residues: CASSPSTNLKETQYF. For the CDR3, the DNA is TGTGCCAGCTCACCGTCCACTAATCTCAAAGAGACCCAGTACTTC. This chain joins TRBV18 and TRBJ2-5, with D unclear. Germline V gene data show CDR1 as KGHSH and CDR2 as LQKENI. Trimming cost V 3 bases and J 3 bases, with 14 bases left between them. The CDR3 is 15 amino acids. The full variable domain, completed using reference TRBV18 and TRBJ2-5, is NAGVMQNPRHLVRRRGQEARLRCSPMKGHSHVYWYRQLPEEGLKFMVYLQKENIIDESGMPKERFSAEFPKEGPSILRIQQVVRGDSAAYFCASSPSTNLKETQYFGPGTRLLVL.

V is TRBV28 and J is TRBJ1-2; D possibly corresponds to TRBD1 (6 bases). Germline loops: CDR1 MDHEN, CDR2 SYDVKM. The V gene lost 3 bases and the J gene lost 7 bases, with 15 bases spanning the gap. The CDR3 length is 14 residues. The CDR3 region is CASSLVGAGFGYTF. The CDR3 nucleotides read TGTGCCAGCAGTTTGGTGGGGGCTGGCTTTGGCTACACCTTC.

V is TRBV7-8 and J is TRBJ1-3, with TRBD1 matching 8 bases. V gave up 5 bases and J gave up 4 bases; unmatched junction bases: 13. Germline loops: CDR1 SGHVS, CDR2 FQNEAQ. The CDR3 runs to 17 residues. CDR3 amino acids: CASSKRTGRPAGNTIYF. For the CDR3, the DNA is TGTGCCAGCAGCAAAAGGACAGGGCGACCTGCCGGAAACACCATATATTTT.

The chain employs TRBV27 and TRBJ2-7; 10 nucleotides match TRBD2. This CDR3 has 16 amino acids. The germline V gene encodes CDR1 MNHEY and CDR2 SMNVEV (reference sequence). V lost 3 bases and J lost 3; bases outside the gene matches: 8. The CDR3 loop is CASSFWGASGSYEQYF. The CDR3 nucleotides are TGTGCCAGCAGTTTTTGGGGTGCTAGCGGGAGCTACGAGCAGTACTTC.

Turning to this clone: In the same sample, other DNA sequences code for this CDR3. The J gene is TRBJ1-2, the V gene TRBV6-1, with D uncertain. Germline assignment: CDR1 MNHNS and CDR2 SASEGT. With 1 base removed from V and 8 bases from J, the gap between germline ends came to 8 bases. The CDR3 sequence is 12 residues long. CDR3 in DNA: TGTGCCAGCAGTGAAGGAGGGTACGGCTACACCTTC. Its translation is CASSEGGYGYTF.

This clone occurred once. This sequence joins TRBV7-2 and TRBJ2-7, with a weak D call TRBD2 (6 bases). Germline V gene data show CDR1 as SGHTA and CDR2 as FQGNSA. The CDR3 sequence is 14 residues long. Trimming removed 10 bases from V and 4 bases from J, with 20 bases in between. The CDR3: CATRPPGAGYEQYF. As DNA, the CDR3 is TGTGCCACCCGACCCCCGGGAGCAGGGTACGAGCAGTACTTC.

The chain is built from TRBV28 and TRBJ2-2; 14 positions agree with TRBD2. The ends lost 5 bases at V and 4 bases at J; junction bases unmatched: 9. CDR3 length: 18 residues. Per the germline V gene, CDR1 is MDHEN and CDR2 is SYDVKM. The CDR3 is CASSNRLAGGPGTGELFF. The CDR3 coding sequence is TGTGCCAGCAGTAATCGACTAGCGGGAGGGCCTGGCACCGGGGAGCTGTTTTTT.